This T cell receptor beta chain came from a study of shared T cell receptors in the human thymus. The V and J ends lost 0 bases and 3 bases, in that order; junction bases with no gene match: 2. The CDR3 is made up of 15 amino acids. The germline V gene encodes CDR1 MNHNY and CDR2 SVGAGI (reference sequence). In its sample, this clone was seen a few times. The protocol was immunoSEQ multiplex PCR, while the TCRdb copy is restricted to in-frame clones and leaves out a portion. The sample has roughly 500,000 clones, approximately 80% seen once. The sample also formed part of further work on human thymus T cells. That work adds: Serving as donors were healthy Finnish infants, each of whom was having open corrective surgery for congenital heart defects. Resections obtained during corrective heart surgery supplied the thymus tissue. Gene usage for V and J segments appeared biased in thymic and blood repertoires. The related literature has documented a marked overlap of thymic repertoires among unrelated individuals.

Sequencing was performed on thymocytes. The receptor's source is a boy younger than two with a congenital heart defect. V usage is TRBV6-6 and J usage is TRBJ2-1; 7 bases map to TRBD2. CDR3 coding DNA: TGTGCCAGCAGTTACTCTGGCGGGAGCTACAATGAGCAGTTCTTC. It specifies CASSYSGGSYNEQFF.